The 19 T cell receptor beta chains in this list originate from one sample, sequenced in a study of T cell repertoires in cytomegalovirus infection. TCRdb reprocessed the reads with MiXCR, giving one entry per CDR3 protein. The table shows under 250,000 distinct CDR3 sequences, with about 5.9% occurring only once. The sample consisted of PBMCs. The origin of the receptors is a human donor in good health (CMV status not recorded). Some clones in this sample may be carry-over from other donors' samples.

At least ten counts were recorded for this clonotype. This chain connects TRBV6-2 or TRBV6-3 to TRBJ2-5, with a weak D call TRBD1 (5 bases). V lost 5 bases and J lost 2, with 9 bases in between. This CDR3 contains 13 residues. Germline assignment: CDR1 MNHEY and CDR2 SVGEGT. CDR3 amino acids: CASSDSIQETQYF. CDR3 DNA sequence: TGTGCCAGCAGTGACAGTATACAAGAGACCCAGTACTTC.

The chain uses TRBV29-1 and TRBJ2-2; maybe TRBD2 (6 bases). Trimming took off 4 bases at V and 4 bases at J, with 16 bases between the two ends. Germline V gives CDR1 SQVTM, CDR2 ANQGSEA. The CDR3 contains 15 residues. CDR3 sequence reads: CSVVAGMGVTGELFF. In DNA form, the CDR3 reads TGCAGCGTTGTGGCGGGAATGGGGGTCACCGGGGAGCTGTTTTTT.

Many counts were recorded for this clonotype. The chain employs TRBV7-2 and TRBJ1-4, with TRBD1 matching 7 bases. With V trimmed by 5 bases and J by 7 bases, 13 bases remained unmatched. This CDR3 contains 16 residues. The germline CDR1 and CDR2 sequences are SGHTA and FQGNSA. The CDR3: CASSGGGTALFEKLFF. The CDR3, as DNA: TGTGCCAGCAGCGGGGGTGGGACAGCTTTGTTTGAAAAACTGTTTTTT.

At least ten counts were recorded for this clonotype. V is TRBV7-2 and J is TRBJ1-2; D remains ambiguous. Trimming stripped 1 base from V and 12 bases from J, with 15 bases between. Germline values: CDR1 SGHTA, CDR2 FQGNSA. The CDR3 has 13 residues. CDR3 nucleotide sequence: TGTGCCAGCAGCTTAGTCTTAGGGCCCCATCACACCTTC. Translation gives CASSLVLGPHHTF.

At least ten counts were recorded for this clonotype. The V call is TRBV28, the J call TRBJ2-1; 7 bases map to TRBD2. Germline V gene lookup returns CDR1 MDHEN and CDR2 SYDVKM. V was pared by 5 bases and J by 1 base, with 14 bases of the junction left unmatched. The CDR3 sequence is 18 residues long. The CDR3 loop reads CASSPRKGLLSSYNEQFF. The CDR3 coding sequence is TGTGCCAGCAGTCCCCGTAAGGGACTATTATCTTCCTACAATGAGCAGTTCTTC.

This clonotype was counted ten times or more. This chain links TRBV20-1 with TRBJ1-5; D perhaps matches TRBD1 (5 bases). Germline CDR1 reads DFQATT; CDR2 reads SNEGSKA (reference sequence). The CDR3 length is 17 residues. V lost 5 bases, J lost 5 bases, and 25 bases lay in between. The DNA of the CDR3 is TGCAGTGCTCCCAATTCCCCCCTTGGGGGGGGACATCAGCCCCAGCATTTT. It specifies CSAPNSPLGGGHQPQHF.

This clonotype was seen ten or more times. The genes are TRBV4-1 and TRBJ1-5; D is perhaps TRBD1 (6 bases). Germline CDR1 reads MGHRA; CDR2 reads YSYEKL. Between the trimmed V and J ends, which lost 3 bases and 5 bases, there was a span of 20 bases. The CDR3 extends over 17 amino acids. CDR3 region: CASSQSFTGTNYQPQHF. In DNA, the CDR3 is TGCGCCAGCAGCCAGTCCTTTACAGGGACGAATTATCAGCCCCAGCATTTT.

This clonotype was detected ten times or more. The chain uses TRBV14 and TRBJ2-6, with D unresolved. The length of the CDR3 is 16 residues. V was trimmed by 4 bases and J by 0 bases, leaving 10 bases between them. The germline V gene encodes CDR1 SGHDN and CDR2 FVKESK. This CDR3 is CASSLYRNSGANVLTF. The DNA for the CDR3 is TGTGCCAGCAGCCTCTACAGAAACTCTGGGGCCAACGTCCTGACTTTC.

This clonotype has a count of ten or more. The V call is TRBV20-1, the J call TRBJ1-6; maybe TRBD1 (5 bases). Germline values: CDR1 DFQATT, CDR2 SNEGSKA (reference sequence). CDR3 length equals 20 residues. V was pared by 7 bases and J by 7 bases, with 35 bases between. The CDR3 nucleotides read TGCAGTGTCAGAGGCCGCCAGGGCCGTTCGTCACTAAACTCAAATTCACCCCTCCACTTT. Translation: CSVRGRQGRSSLNSNSPLHF.

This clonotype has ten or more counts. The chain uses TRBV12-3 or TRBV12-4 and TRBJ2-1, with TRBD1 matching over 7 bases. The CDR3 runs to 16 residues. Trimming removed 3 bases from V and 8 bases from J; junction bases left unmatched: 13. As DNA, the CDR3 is TGTGCCAGCAGTTTGGGGTTAACGGGACAGCGGCATGAGCAGTTCTTC. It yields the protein CASSLGLTGQRHEQFF.

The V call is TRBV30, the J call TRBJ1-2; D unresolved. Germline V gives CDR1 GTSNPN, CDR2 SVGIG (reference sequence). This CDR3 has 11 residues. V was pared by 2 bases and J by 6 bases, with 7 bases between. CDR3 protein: CAWSRANGYTF. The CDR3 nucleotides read TGTGCCTGGAGTAGGGCAAATGGCTACACCTTC.

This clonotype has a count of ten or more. In nucleotides, the CDR3 is TGCAGTGCTAGCCGCGGAGGTCGGTACACTAACTATGGCTACACCTTC. Residues: CSASRGGRYTNYGYTF. V usage is TRBV20-1 and J usage is TRBJ1-2; unclear D gene. CDR1 DFQATT and CDR2 SNEGSKA come from the germline V gene (reference sequence). The CDR3 contains 16 residues. The V and J ends lost 3 bases and 0 bases respectively, with 17 bases between them.

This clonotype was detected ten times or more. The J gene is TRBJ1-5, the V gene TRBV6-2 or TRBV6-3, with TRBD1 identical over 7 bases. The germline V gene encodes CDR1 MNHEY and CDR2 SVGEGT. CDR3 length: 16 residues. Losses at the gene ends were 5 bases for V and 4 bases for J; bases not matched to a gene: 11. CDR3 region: CASSTGTERRNQPQHF. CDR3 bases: TGTGCCAGCAGTACCGGGACAGAACGTCGAAATCAGCCCCAGCATTTT.

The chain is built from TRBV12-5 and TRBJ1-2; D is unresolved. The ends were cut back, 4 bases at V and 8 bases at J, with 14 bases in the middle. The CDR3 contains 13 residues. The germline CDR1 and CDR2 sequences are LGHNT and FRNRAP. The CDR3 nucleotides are TGTGCTAGTGGTTCCGCCGTCCTGTACGGCTACACCTTC. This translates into CASGSAVLYGYTF.

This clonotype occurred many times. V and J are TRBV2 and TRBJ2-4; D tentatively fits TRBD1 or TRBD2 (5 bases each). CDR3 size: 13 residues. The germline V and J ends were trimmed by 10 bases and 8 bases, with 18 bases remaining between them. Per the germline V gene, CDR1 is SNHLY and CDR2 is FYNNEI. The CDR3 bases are TGTGCCATCCGGGACGGGGCCTTGGACATTCAGTACTTC. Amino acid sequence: CAIRDGALDIQYF.

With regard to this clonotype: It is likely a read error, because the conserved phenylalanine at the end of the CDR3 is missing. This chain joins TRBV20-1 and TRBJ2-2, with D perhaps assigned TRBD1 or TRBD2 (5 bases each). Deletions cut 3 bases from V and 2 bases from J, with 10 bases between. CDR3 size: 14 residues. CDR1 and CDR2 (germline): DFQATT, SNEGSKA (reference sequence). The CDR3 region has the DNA TGCAGTGCTAGGGGACCTGTTAACACCGGGGAGCTGTTTTCT. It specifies CSARGPVNTGELFS.

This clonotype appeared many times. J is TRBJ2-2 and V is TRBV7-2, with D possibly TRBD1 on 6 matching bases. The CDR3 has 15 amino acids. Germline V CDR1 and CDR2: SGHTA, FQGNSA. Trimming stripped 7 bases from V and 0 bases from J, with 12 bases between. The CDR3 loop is CASIRTATNTGELFF. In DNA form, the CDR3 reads TGTGCCAGCATCCGGACAGCGACGAACACCGGGGAGCTGTTTTTT.

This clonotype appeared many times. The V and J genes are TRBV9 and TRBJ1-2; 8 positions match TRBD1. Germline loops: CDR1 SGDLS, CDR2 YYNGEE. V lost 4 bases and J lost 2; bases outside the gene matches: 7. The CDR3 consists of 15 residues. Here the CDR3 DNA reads TGTGCCAGCAGCCCCCGGGGACAGGCCAACTATGGCTACACCTTC. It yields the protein CASSPRGQANYGYTF.

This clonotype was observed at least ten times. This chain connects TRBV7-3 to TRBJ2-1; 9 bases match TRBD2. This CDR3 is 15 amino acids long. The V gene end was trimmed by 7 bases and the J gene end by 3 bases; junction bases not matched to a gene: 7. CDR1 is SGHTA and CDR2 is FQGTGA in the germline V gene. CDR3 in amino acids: CASTIVAGDYNEQFF. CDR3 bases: TGTGCCAGCACCATAGTAGCGGGGGACTACAATGAGCAGTTCTTC.